This T cell receptor (beta chain) was identified during a study of blood T cell repertoires in COVID-19. Study in general: The United States, Italy and Spain provided the acute and convalescent COVID-19 samples. T cells, B-cell-depleted T cells, or PBMCs provided the cDNA or gDNA that served as material.

Original handling: Quantification of nucleated cells was approximated via reference gene primer amplification. Here immunoSEQ multiplex PCR was the method, and the copy in TCRdb shows in-frame clones only, minus some. The V and J calls and the clone size are those of that table, but D and trimming were determined from the DNA. The sample consists of about 260,000 clones, roughly 86% of them appearing once. Per the germline V gene, CDR1 is MGHRA and CDR2 is YSYEKL. The J segment lost 6 bases and the V segment lost 4 bases, leaving 11 bases of the junction unmatched. The CDR3 extends over 17 amino acids.

This receptor was obtained from a human donor in a cohort sampled during active COVID-19. The sequenced sample consisted of peripheral blood. The V and J genes are TRBV4-1 and TRBJ2-7, with 14 bases identical to TRBD2. CDR3 coding DNA: TGCGCCAGCAGCCGCCCCCCGGGACTAGCGGGAGAATTCGAGCAGTACTTC. Its protein is CASSRPPGLAGEFEQYF.